This T cell receptor beta chain was sequenced during a study of early T cells in non-severe SARS-CoV-2 infection. Study-level results: Clonotype matching in VDJdb favored anti-spike CD8 responses and did not capture private and CD4 specificities.

One entry per CDR3 protein results from TCRdb running MiXCR on the 5' RACE reads. Of about 46,000 distinct CDR3 sequences in the sample, 5.4% were seen once. This clonotype was detected ten times or more. Its antigen is not identified. Germline V gives CDR1 MNHEY, CDR2 SMNVEV (reference sequence). CDR3 length equals 14 residues. The V gene end was trimmed by 5 bases and the J gene end by 2 bases; junction bases not matched to a gene: 6. The origin of this receptor is an adult who was a healthcare worker with PCR-confirmed SARS-CoV-2 infection or an uninfected control (not recorded which). The specimen comprised whole blood, sampled at baseline. The chain has TRBV27 and TRBJ2-7; 7 bases align to TRBD2. The CDR3 nucleotides read TGTGCCAGCAGTCGGGGGGACGGCACCTACGAGCAGTACTTC. This translates into CASSRGDGTYEQYF.